This TCR beta chain was captured in a study of CXCR3-negative and CXCR3-positive naive CD8 T cells. Study findings and constraints: Diversity was high in both naive subsets and much lower in memory cells. Naive CXCR3-positive cells had TRB CDR3s more hydrophobic than those of CXCR3-negative naive cells.

UMI-labeled 5' RACE yielded the TRB cDNA libraries. TCRdb re-called the 5' RACE reads and catalogs CDR3 proteins one per entry, DNA excluded. There are approximately 65,000 distinct CDR3 sequences in the sample, with about 0.71% held by the top ten. The CDR3 extends over 14 amino acids. CDR1 is ENHRY, CDR2 SYGVKD, per germline. Researchers sorted 250,000 to 350,000 cells of each CD8+ T cell subset in triplicate. Definition of naive CD8+ T cells rested on a CD45RO-CCR7+CD27+CD95- profile. Regarding this clonotype: Its antigen is unidentified.

The sequence came from a human donor in good health. Some clones in this sample may be carry-over from other donors' samples. The specimen was naive CXCR3+ CD8+ T cells from blood. Subset in this sample: CD45RO-CCR7+CD27+CD95- naive CD8+ T cells expressing CXCR3 (TNR3+). The chain links TRBV10-3 to TRBJ2-3; TCRdb selects TRBD1, and the lack of DNA leaves this call unchecked. The CDR3 sequence: CATSDREGPYTQYF.